This entry describes one T cell receptor beta chain. The antigen is undetermined. Possible read error: a much larger clone is one base away. The CDR3 covers 13 residues. Germline V gene sequence: CDR1 KGHDR, CDR2 SFDVKD. The germline V and J ends were trimmed by 4 bases and 12 bases, with 18 bases remaining between them. The source of the sample is a study of blood T cells in healthy people across ages. The study, taken as a whole, reports: CMV infection status of these donors was not known. Observed TCR beta diversity per million T cells went down as age went up. This fall followed a roughly linear course with age.

Together with a sample-barcoded 5' primer, a J-beta primer mix was included in a second PCR lasting about 7 to 11 cycles. Carrying 12 random nucleotides, a template-switch adaptor labeled each individual cDNA molecule. MiXCR, applied by TCRdb to the 5' RACE reads, yields one record per CDR3 protein. Found here are roughly 1,500,000 distinct CDR3 sequences, 30% to 40% of them singletons; the top ten hold about 11%. This clonotype was sampled from a woman aged 25-40 years in good health. Sequenced: blood. This sequence joins TRBV24-1 and TRBJ2-7; D is unresolved. This CDR3 is CATSEAAQETRYF. Here the CDR3 DNA reads TGTGCCACCAGTGAAGCAGCCCAAGAGACCCGGTACTTC.